The present T cell receptor (beta chain) was sequenced within a study of blood T cell repertoires in COVID-19. Overall study: Both acute and convalescent COVID-19 samples were obtained from the United States, Italy and Spain.

Authors' methods: Using reference gene primer amplification, nucleated cell counts were estimated. Assay: immunoSEQ multiplex PCR; the TCRdb copy retains only in-frame clones and omits some. V and J calls and clone size are as listed in that table; D and trimming were resolved from the DNA. This sample has roughly 80,000 clones, with roughly 80% found just once. Trimming stripped 7 bases from V and 6 bases from J, with 15 bases between. The CDR3 length is 13 residues. Germline CDR1 is MDHEN and CDR2 is SYDVKM. There are a few counts of this clone. This TCR was sampled from a human donor in a cohort sampled during active COVID-19. The specimen sequenced was peripheral blood. This sequence joins TRBV28 and TRBJ1-2, with D possibly being TRBD1 (5 bases). The CDR3 nucleotides read TGTGCCAGCACTCCACAGCCGGGGGATGGCTACACCTTC. Its translation: CASTPQPGDGYTF.